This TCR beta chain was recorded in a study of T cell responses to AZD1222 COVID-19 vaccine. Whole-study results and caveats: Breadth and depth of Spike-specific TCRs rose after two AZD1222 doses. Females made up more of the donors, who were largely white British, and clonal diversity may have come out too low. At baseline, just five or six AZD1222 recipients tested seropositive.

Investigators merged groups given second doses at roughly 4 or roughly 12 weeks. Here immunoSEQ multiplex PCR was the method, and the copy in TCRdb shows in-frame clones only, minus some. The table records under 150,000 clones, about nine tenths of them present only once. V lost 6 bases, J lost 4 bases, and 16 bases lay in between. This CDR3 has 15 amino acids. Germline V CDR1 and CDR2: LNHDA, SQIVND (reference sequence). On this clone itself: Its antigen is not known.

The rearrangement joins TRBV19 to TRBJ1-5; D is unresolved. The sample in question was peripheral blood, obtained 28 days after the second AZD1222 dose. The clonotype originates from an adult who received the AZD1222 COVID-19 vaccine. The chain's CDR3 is CASSRTGPSNQPQHF. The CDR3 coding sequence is TGTGCCAGTAGCCGGACCGGCCCCTCTAATCAGCCCCAGCATTTT.